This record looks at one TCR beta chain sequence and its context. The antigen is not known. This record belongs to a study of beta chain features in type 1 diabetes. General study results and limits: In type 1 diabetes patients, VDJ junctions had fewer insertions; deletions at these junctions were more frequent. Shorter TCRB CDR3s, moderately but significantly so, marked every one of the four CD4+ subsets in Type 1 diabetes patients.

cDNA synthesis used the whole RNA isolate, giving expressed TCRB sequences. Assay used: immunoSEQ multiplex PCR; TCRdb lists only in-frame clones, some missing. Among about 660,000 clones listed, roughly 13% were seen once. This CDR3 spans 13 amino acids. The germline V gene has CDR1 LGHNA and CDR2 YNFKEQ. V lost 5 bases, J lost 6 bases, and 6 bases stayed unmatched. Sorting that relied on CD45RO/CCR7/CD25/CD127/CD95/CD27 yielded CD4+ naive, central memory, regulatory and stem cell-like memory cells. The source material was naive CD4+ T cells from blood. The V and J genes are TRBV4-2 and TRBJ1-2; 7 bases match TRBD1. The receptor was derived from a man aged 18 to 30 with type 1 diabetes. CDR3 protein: CASSTYRGDGYTF. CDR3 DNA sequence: TGTGCCAGCAGCACATACAGGGGAGATGGCTACACCTTC.